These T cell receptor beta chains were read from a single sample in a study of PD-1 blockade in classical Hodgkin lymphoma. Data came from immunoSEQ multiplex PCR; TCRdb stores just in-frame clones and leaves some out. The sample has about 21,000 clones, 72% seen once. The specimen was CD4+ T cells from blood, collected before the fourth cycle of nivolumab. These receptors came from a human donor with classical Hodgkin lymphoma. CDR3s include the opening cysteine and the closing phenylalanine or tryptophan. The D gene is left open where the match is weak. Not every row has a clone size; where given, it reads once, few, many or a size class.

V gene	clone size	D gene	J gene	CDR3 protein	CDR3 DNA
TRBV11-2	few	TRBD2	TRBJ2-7	CASSLDSGGEGYEQYF	TGTGCCAGCAGCTTAGATAGCGGGGGCGAGGGTTACGAGCAGTACTTC
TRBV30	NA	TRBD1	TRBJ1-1	CAWSSRTGKTEAFF	TGTGCCTGGAGTTCACGGACAGGGAAGACTGAAGCTTTCTTT
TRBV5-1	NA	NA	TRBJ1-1	CASSLGAGNTEAFF	TGCGCCAGCAGCTTGGGGGCAGGGAACACTGAAGCTTTCTTT
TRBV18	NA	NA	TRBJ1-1	CASSPEGVTTEAFF	TGTGCCAGCTCACCGGAAGGGGTTACCACTGAAGCTTTCTTT
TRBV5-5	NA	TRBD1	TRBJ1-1	CASSRGTGRNAEAFF	TGTGCCAGCAGCCGCGGGACAGGGCGGAATGCTGAAGCTTTCTTT
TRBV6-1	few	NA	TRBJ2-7	CASRVGSYEQYF	TGTGCCAGCAGAGTCGGCTCGTACGAGCAGTACTTC
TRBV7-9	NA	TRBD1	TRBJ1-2	CASSLWTGYGYTF	TGTGCCAGCAGCTTGTGGACAGGATATGGCTACACCTTC
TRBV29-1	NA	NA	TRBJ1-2	CSVGAAREGYTF	TGCAGCGTTGGAGCTGCCAGGGAAGGCTACACCTTC
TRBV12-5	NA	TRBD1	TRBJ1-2	CASGQGAHGYTF	TGTGCTAGTGGTCAGGGGGCGCATGGCTACACCTTC
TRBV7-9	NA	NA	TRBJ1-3	CASSPPGVNTIYF	TGTGCCAGCAGCCCGCCGGGGGTCAACACCATATATTTT
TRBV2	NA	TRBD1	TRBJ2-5	CASSGHRGQETQYF	TGTGCCAGCAGTGGGCACAGGGGGCAAGAGACCCAGTACTTC
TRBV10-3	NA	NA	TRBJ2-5	CAISGQVGETQYF	TGTGCCATCAGTGGCCAGGTAGGGGAGACCCAGTACTTC
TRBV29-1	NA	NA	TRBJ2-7	CSVERQGSYEQYF	TGCAGCGTTGAAAGGCAGGGCTCCTACGAGCAGTACTTC
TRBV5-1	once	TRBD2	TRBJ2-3	CASSSVAGGGTDTQYF	TGCGCCAGCAGCTCAGTAGCGGGGGGGGGCACAGATACGCAGTATTTT
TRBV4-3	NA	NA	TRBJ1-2	CASSQAAGEGYTF	TGCGCCAGCAGCCAAGCTGCTGGGGAGGGCTACACCTTC
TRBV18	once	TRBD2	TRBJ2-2	CASSPLAGGYTGELFF	TGTGCCAGCTCACCACTCGCGGGGGGATACACCGGGGAGCTGTTTTTT
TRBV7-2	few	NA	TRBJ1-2	CASRLAGIAYGYTF	TGTGCCAGCAGGTTAGCGGGCATCGCCTATGGCTACACCTTC
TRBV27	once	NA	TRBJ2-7	CEGGQDSGQGRDEQYF	NA
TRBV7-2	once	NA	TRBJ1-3	CASSLSFHSGNTIYF	TGTGCCAGCAGCTTGTCCTTCCACTCTGGAAACACCATATATTTT